This section outlines one T cell receptor beta chain sequence together with its context. This clonotype was counted a few times. Its antigen is unknown. No qualities accompany the bases; no much larger clone lies one base away. This sample is part of a study of T-cell memory formation after mild COVID-19 (dated by TCRdb to the early 2020s). At the level of the whole study: TCR sequence clusters from the two donors were largely donor specific. In a couple of donors, T-cell clones that expanded and contracted after mild COVID-19 were tracked by sequencing TCRalpha and TCRbeta repertoires over time. The cohort was made up of two young adult volunteers, one female and one male, who were previously healthy.

Broader findings and caveats from the paper: Some responding clones were detected in pre-infection memory, suggesting pre-existing cross-reactive memory T cells joined the SARS-CoV-2 response. The study covered only a couple of mild cases, and larger cohorts including severe cases with pre-infection samples were considered necessary. Contracting CD4+ clones appeared mostly in the CM and EM memory subsets, whereas CD8+ clones were enriched in EMRA. SARS-CoV-2 specificity of the second-wave clones peaking on day 37 was not confirmed. Clones that contracted from day 15 to 85 showed balanced CD4/CD8 phenotypes, whereas a second wave of clones that expanded from day 15 to 37 leaned towards CD4+.

CDR1 and CDR2 were assigned from the germline V gene as MNHEY and SVGEGT. Relative to germline, V is missing 6 bases and J is missing 4 bases, with 8 bases of the junction outside any gene match. From its cysteine to its phenylalanine, the CDR3 spans 16 amino acids. The retained sequence is limited to the CDR3, 48 bases, with the frame set at the first base. PBMCs were isolated by Ficoll-Paque density gradient centrifugation. The instrument was an Illumina NovaSeq 6000. TCRalpha and TCRbeta cDNA libraries were constructed by 5'RACE with constant-segment primers, with sample barcodes and unique molecular identifiers being introduced. Trizol reagent was used to extract RNA from every sample. Library amplification was performed in two PCR steps, and a second sample barcode and Illumina TruSeq adapters were introduced in the second step. Sequencing of the libraries was done on an Illumina NovaSeq, producing 2 x 150 bp paired-end reads. The authors processed their data as follows. Reads were demultiplexed and collapsed into UMI-guided consensus sequences with migec v1.2.7. With mixcr v2.1.11, UMI consensuses were aligned to TRA and TRB V and J templates and assembled into clonotypes. Expanded or contracted clonotypes were those called significant by both edgeR and NoisET, with noise models trained on biological replicates. For edgeR calls, the cutoffs were a false discovery rate-adjusted p below 0.01 and a log2 fold-change threshold of 1. As an exploratory analysis of dynamics, max-normalized trajectories of the 1000 most abundant clonotypes were examined by PCA with hierarchical clustering. Each responding clone was given a CD4 or CD8 phenotype based on the CD4+ and CD8+ repertoires, which had been sequenced separately. The public reads were run again by TCRdb, first through fastp at Q25 and then through MiXCR, and only productive beta chains were kept. Rows merge per CDR3 protein into single entries with the most common DNA and genes. None of the V and J calls come from the authors' own analysis; TCRdb made them. The sample table lists 85,000 to 130,000 distinct CDR3 sequences, approximately 10% of them with a count of one. The ten largest clones take up approximately 39% of the sample.

The TCR comes from a man aged 18 to 35 who had mild COVID-19 (a few samples of this study predate the infection). The sample titles of this study are shuffled in the database, so cell type and time point are left out; the donor was told from shared clones. The V gene is TRBV6-2 or TRBV6-3 and the J gene is TRBJ2-2, and 10 bases in between align with TRBD1. The sequencing sample was made of PBMCs or a T cell subset sorted from them (not recorded which). The CDR3 protein is CASRSGGQGITGELFF. In nucleotides, the sequence is TGTGCCAGCAGGTCCGGGGGACAGGGGATCACCGGGGAGCTGTTTTTT.